The 29 T cell receptor beta chains reported below all come from one sample, sequenced in a study of blood T cell repertoires in COVID-19 (dated by TCRdb to 2019 to 2021). The library relied on the immunoSEQ multiplex PCR assay. TCRdb retrieved this table from immuneACCESS and kept in-frame rearrangements only. Not all clones are present; in checked studies, unresolved V genes account for under half, and no reason is known for the remainder. This sample gives around 130,000 clones in total; about nine tenths of them show up just once. The ten biggest clones cover about 4.1% of the sample. Sequencing was performed on peripheral blood. The receptor set was obtained from a man between 40 and 49 years old with acute or convalescent COVID-19.

The genes are TRBV9 and TRBJ1-4; 7 bases line up with TRBD1. The CDR3 is made up of 14 amino acids. With V trimmed by 4 bases and J by 6 bases, 6 bases remained unmatched. Germline CDR1 reads SGDLS; CDR2 reads YYNGEE. The chain's CDR3 is CASSPRGGYEKLFF. In DNA form, the CDR3 reads TGTGCCAGCAGCCCCCGAGGGGGCTATGAAAAACTGTTTTTT.

Here the CDR3 reads CASSLAGLNTGELFF. The CDR3 DNA reads as TGTGCCAGCAGCTTAGCGGGACTTAACACCGGGGAGCTGTTTTTT. The rearrangement joins TRBV7-6 to TRBJ2-2; TRBD2 is a possible D gene (6 bases). The germline CDR1 and CDR2 sequences are SGHVS and FNYEAQ. The germline V and J ends were trimmed by 0 bases and 2 bases, with 7 bases remaining between them. This CDR3 contains 15 residues.

This chain joins TRBV7-2 and TRBJ1-5; the D gene is possibly TRBD1 (6 bases). Germline assignment: CDR1 SGHTA and CDR2 FQGNSA. The V and J ends lost 5 bases and 0 bases respectively, with 11 bases between them. This CDR3 comprises 15 residues. CDR3 sequence: CASSRDTTSNQPQHF. The CDR3 nucleotides are TGTGCCAGCAGCCGGGACACAACTAGCAATCAGCCCCAGCATTTT.

The chain combines TRBV19 with TRBJ2-7; D perhaps matches TRBD2 (6 bases). The length of the CDR3 is 13 residues. The V gene's germline CDR1 is LNHDA and CDR2 SQIVND (reference sequence). V gave up 4 bases and J gave up 6 bases, with 13 bases separating them. The CDR3 coding sequence is TGTGCCAGTAGTAGGACGGGAGTAGGCGAGCAGTACTTC. Amino acids: CASSRTGVGEQYF.

Only a few counts were recorded for this clone. This same CDR3 is encoded by further DNA sequences in the sample. The rearrangement joins TRBV30 to TRBJ1-3, with a possible D match to TRBD1 (6 bases). The V and J ends lost 3 bases and 2 bases respectively, with 8 bases between them. CDR3 length equals 13 residues. Germline CDR1 GTSNPN, CDR2 SVGIG (reference sequence). The CDR3 spells CAWRNRAGNTIYF. The CDR3 region has the DNA TGTGCCTGGAGAAACAGGGCTGGAAACACCATATATTTT.

The chain employs TRBV10-3 and TRBJ2-2; possible D gene TRBD2, 6 bases. Germline CDR1 and CDR2: ENHRY and SYGVKD. Deletions cut 6 bases from V and 1 base from J, with 15 bases between. There are 16 residues in the CDR3. CDR3 region: CAISRGTPENTGELFF. CDR3 nucleotide sequence: TGTGCCATCAGCCGAGGGACTCCTGAGAACACCGGGGAGCTGTTTTTT.

The V call is TRBV29-1, the J call TRBJ2-3; D remains ambiguous. Germline V gives CDR1 SQVTM, CDR2 ANQGSEA. V lost 3 bases to trimming and J lost 0 bases, with 13 bases between them. The CDR3 length is 15 residues. The CDR3 loop is CSVEGERISTDTQYF. The CDR3 DNA follows: TGCAGCGTTGAGGGTGAGAGGATCAGCACAGATACGCAGTATTTT.

This chain uses TRBV5-1 with TRBJ2-3, with TRBD2 matching 13 bases. The length of the CDR3 is 13 residues. CDR1 is SGHRS and CDR2 is YFSETQ in the germline V gene. Trimming removed 6 bases from V and 10 bases from J; junction bases left unmatched: 5. CDR3 coding DNA: TGCGCCAGCACCCGACTAGCGGGAGGACCGCAGTATTTT. Its translation: CASTRLAGGPQYF.

This clone was seen once. The CDR3 sequence: CASSLVPGKETQYF. The CDR3 region has the DNA TGTGCCAGCAGCTTAGTACCGGGAAAAGAGACCCAGTACTTC. The gene calls are TRBV7-9 and TRBJ2-5; a weak D match, TRBD2 (5 bases). The CDR3 sequence is 14 residues long. V lost 1 base and J 3 bases, leaving 9 bases between the germline ends. The V gene's germline CDR1 is SEHNR and CDR2 FQNEAQ (reference sequence).

The rearrangement uses TRBV4-3 and TRBJ1-4; 12 positions match TRBD1. This CDR3 comprises 16 residues. Germline-derived CDR1 and CDR2 are LGHNA and YSLEER. With 4 bases clipped from V and 3 bases from J, the junction kept 3 bases outside the gene matches. The CDR3 coding sequence is TGCGCCAGCAGCCGGGGACAGGGGGCGGCTAATGAAAAACTGTTTTTT. Its protein is CASSRGQGAANEKLFF.

This chain links TRBV5-1 with TRBJ1-2; D unresolved. This CDR3 comprises 16 residues. V gave up 3 bases and J gave up 0 bases, with 15 bases separating them. The germline V gene encodes CDR1 SGHRS and CDR2 YFSETQ. The chain's CDR3 is CASSSLPGVANYGYTF. CDR3 nucleotide sequence: TGCGCCAGCAGCTCTCTACCCGGGGTAGCTAACTATGGCTACACCTTC.

The CDR3 nucleotides read TGTGCCACCAGTGATTCTAGACAGGGGGTGGGTCAGCCCCAGCATTTT. Translating it yields CATSDSRQGVGQPQHF. The chain has TRBV24-1 and TRBJ1-5; 9 bases are a match to TRBD1. Trimming removed 2 bases from V and 6 bases from J; junction bases left unmatched: 7. This CDR3 has 16 amino acids. Germline V gene lookup returns CDR1 KGHDR and CDR2 SFDVKD.

This chain connects TRBV6-5 to TRBJ1-2; D is possibly TRBD1 (6 bases). V dropped 4 bases and J dropped 4 bases, with 10 bases sitting between them. The CDR3 runs to 13 residues. Germline V CDR1 and CDR2: MNHEY, SVGAGI. The CDR3 nucleotides are TGTGCCAGCAGTTCACAGGGTGCCTATGGCTACACCTTC. Translating gives CASSSQGAYGYTF.

This rearrangement joins TRBV5-3 to TRBJ2-3, with 8 bases fitting TRBD1. TRBV5-3 is an open reading frame, and its role is uncertain. V shed 2 bases, J shed 3 bases, and the junction held 8 bases outside the gene matches. This CDR3 contains 16 residues. CDR3 region: CARSFAGQVRTDTQYF. The DNA for the CDR3 is TGTGCCAGAAGCTTTGCGGGACAGGTACGTACAGATACGCAGTATTTT.

V usage is TRBV5-8 and J usage is TRBJ1-2, with D uncertain. The V gene's germline CDR1 is SGHTS and CDR2 YDEGEE. V lost 4 bases, J lost 6 bases, and 19 bases lay in between. There are 15 residues in the CDR3. The DNA of the CDR3 is TGTGCCAGCAGCCGTAACAAGATCCTCCCCCATGGCTACACCTTC. Its protein product is CASSRNKILPHGYTF.

This chain links TRBV11-2 with TRBJ2-3; D might be TRBD1 (6 bases). CDR3 size: 14 residues. Germline loops: CDR1 SGHAT, CDR2 FQNNGV. Trimming took off 5 bases at V and 1 base at J, with 10 bases between the two ends. The DNA for the CDR3 is TGTGCCAGCAGCGCCGCAGGGGGCACAGATACGCAGTATTTT. Protein: CASSAAGGTDTQYF.

This chain links TRBV6-5 with TRBJ1-1, with 8 nucleotides matching TRBD1. Germline V gene lookup returns CDR1 MNHEY and CDR2 SVGAGI. The V and J ends lost 6 bases and 3 bases, in that order; junction bases with no gene match: 6. There are 14 residues in the CDR3. The CDR3 nucleotides read TGTGCCAGCAGCCTCCAGGGGGCAGACACTGAAGCTTTCTTT. It encodes CASSLQGADTEAFF.

V gene TRBV2 combines with J gene TRBJ2-5; 8 nucleotides match TRBD2. CDR3 length: 13 amino acids. The J segment lost 2 bases and the V segment lost 6 bases, leaving 2 bases of the junction unmatched. The germline CDR1 and CDR2 sequences are SNHLY and FYNNEI. The CDR3 here is CASSGRDQETQYF. The CDR3 DNA reads TGTGCCAGCAGCGGGAGGGATCAAGAGACCCAGTACTTC.

The genes are TRBV19 and TRBJ1-2; possible D gene TRBD1, 6 bases. Germline CDR1 reads LNHDA; CDR2 reads SQIVND (reference sequence). The CDR3 loop spans 15 amino acids. V lost 5 bases, J lost 4 bases, and 17 bases lay in between. CDR3 region: CASSQGRSSPYGYTF. The CDR3 DNA sequence: TGTGCCAGTAGTCAGGGGCGATCCTCACCCTATGGCTACACCTTC.

This chain links TRBV3-1 (or the pseudogene TRBV3-2) with TRBJ2-1; D remains unclear. V dropped 0 bases and J dropped 10 bases, with 13 bases sitting between them. Germline-derived CDR1 and CDR2 are LGHDT and YNNKEL (reference sequence). The CDR3 spans 14 residues. DNA for the CDR3: TGTGCCAGCAGCCAAGATCAAGGCGGTACGGAGCAGTTCTTC. Its protein is CASSQDQGGTEQFF.

The gene calls are TRBV5-1 and TRBJ2-3; 12 bases map to TRBD1. The V gene end was trimmed by 0 bases and the J gene end by 3 bases; junction bases not matched to a gene: 2. This CDR3 has 16 residues. Germline-derived CDR1 and CDR2 are SGHRS and YFSETQ. The CDR3 loop is CASSLGDRGRTDTQYF. DNA for the CDR3: TGCGCCAGCAGCTTGGGGGACAGGGGGCGAACAGATACGCAGTATTTT.

This clone was counted a single time. The chain links TRBV14 to TRBJ2-3; possible D gene TRBD1, 6 bases. CDR1 and CDR2 from the germline V gene are SGHDN and FVKESK. V was clipped by 6 bases and J by 0 bases, with 10 bases between them. The CDR3 runs to 14 residues. Here the CDR3 DNA reads TGTGCCAGCAGTGGGGACATCAGCACAGATACGCAGTATTTT. It translates to CASSGDISTDTQYF.

This sequence joins TRBV5-1 and TRBJ1-2; 9 positions match TRBD1. J lost 6 bases, V lost 3 bases, and 6 bases had no gene match. This CDR3 is built from 14 residues. Germline V gene data show CDR1 as SGHRS and CDR2 as YFSETQ. The CDR3 coding sequence is TGCGCCAGCAGCTCCGGGACAGGGCTCCATGGCTACACCTTC. It is translated as CASSSGTGLHGYTF.

There are a few counts of this clone. The V call is TRBV11-3, the J call TRBJ2-7; weak D call: TRBD2 (6 bases). From germline, CDR1 is SGHNT and CDR2 YENEEA. The CDR3 spans 14 residues. V was cut by 4 bases and J by 3 bases, with 13 bases left in between. CDR3 in DNA: TGTGCCAGCAGCTACGGGGGAGGCAGCTACGAGCAGTACTTC. Protein product: CASSYGGGSYEQYF.

There are a few counts of this clone. The CDR3 sequence is CASSLMRDTGELFF. CDR3 in DNA: TGTGCCAGCAGCTTGATGCGGGACACCGGGGAGCTGTTTTTT. This rearrangement joins TRBV5-4 to TRBJ2-2, with D perhaps TRBD2 (5 bases). Trimming cost V 1 base and J 3 bases, with 7 bases left between them. Germline-derived CDR1 and CDR2 are SGHNT and YYREEE (reference sequence). The CDR3 loop spans 14 amino acids.

The rearrangement joins TRBV30 to TRBJ2-3; D is undetermined. V gave up 5 bases and J gave up 2 bases, with 8 bases separating them. Germline CDR1 and CDR2: GTSNPN and SVGIG (reference sequence). CDR3 length equals 12 residues. The CDR3 here is CAWAHYTDTQYF. The CDR3 nucleotides are TGTGCCTGGGCCCACTACACAGATACGCAGTATTTT.

V and J are TRBV7-6 and TRBJ2-3; 8 bases map to TRBD2. The CDR3 runs 16 residues. Germline V gene lookup returns CDR1 SGHVS and CDR2 FNYEAQ. Trimming removed 5 bases from V and 3 bases from J; junction bases left unmatched: 10. The CDR3 region has the DNA TGTGCCAGCAGCCTAACAAGCGGGAGCAGAACAGATACGCAGTATTTT. Translated, it gives CASSLTSGSRTDTQYF.

CDR3 sequence (DNA): TGTGCCAGCAGTTTTACAGGTGTAGCTCCCCTCCACTTT. Its protein product is CASSFTGVAPLHF. The rearrangement links TRBV27 to TRBJ1-6, with D perhaps TRBD1 (5 bases). Between the trimmed V and J ends, which lost 3 bases and 13 bases, there was a span of 13 bases. CDR1 MNHEY and CDR2 SMNVEV come from the germline V gene (reference sequence). The length of the CDR3 is 13 residues.

The CDR3 reads CASSSTGLDTQYF. The CDR3 DNA reads TGTGCCAGCAGCTCAACAGGGTTGGATACGCAGTATTTT. The chain combines TRBV13 with TRBJ2-3; D possibly corresponds to TRBD1 (6 bases). Germline CDR1 reads PRHDT; CDR2 reads FYEKMQ (reference sequence). Between the trimmed V and J ends, which lost 4 bases and 6 bases, there was a span of 11 bases. This CDR3 contains 13 residues. Supplemented by reference TRBV13 and TRBJ2-3, the full variable domain reads AAGVIQSPRHLIKEKRETATLKCYPIPRHDTVYWYQQGPGQDPQFLISFYEKMQSDKGSIPDRFSAQQFSDYHSELNMSSLELGDSALYFCASSSTGLDTQYFGPGTRLTVL.